The next 13 T cell receptor beta chains were all read from a single sample in a study of blood T cell repertoires in COVID-19. Clones were sequenced by immunoSEQ multiplex PCR, and TCRdb holds only the in-frame ones, with some missing. The table shows 120,000 to 150,000 clones, with 85% occurring only once. Sequenced: PBMCs or T cells enriched from blood (not recorded which). The receptors derive from a middle-aged woman who had recovered from COVID-19.

The CDR3 DNA reads as TGCGCCAGCAGCCCCCGTAGCGGGGGGAACACCGGGGAGCTGTTTTTT. This sequence encodes CASSPRSGGNTGELFF. The chain joins TRBV4-1 to TRBJ2-2; 9 nucleotides align to TRBD2. This CDR3 has 16 amino acids. Germline lookup yields CDR1 MGHRA and CDR2 YSYEKL. V shed 4 bases, J shed 1 base, and the junction held 4 bases outside the gene matches.

The sample holds a few counts of this clone. The chain uses TRBV30 and TRBJ1-2; D is uncertain. The CDR3 has 16 residues. CDR1 GTSNPN and CDR2 SVGIG come from the germline V gene (reference sequence). V lost 3 bases, J lost 8 bases, and 25 bases lay in between. The chain's CDR3 is CAWRTPGGRRVGGYTF. CDR3 nucleotide sequence: TGTGCCTGGAGGACCCCCGGCGGGAGGAGAGTCGGGGGCTACACCTTC. Full variable domain (remainder filled in from reference TRBV30 and TRBJ1-2): SQTIHQWPATLVQPVGSPLSLECTVEGTSNPNLYWYRQAAGRGLQLLFYSVGIGQISSEVPQNLSASRPQDRQFILSSKKLLLSDSGFYLCAWRTPGGRRVGGYTFGSGTRLTVV.

The genes are TRBV7-9 and TRBJ2-6; the match to TRBD2 covers 8 bases. CDR1 SEHNR and CDR2 FQNEAQ come from the germline V gene (reference sequence). The length of the CDR3 is 19 residues. The junction had 12 bases not matched to a gene; V was cut back by 5 bases and J by 0 bases. The CDR3 bases are TGTGCCAGCAGCCACGCCGGGTGGCGGGGGGTCTCTGGGGCCAACGTCCTGACTTTC. Its protein product is CASSHAGWRGVSGANVLTF.

The J gene is TRBJ2-5, the V gene TRBV15, with 10 bases that match TRBD1. Germline V gene sequence: CDR1 LNHNV, CDR2 YYDKDF (reference sequence). J gave up 5 bases and V 4 bases, and 7 bases lay outside the gene matches. The CDR3 runs 15 residues. The CDR3 loop is CATSTDRGEVETQYF. CDR3 DNA: TGTGCCACCAGCACGGACAGGGGGGAGGTTGAGACCCAGTACTTC. The full variable domain, with the rest looked up from reference TRBV15 and TRBJ2-5, is DAMVIQNPRYQVTQFGKPVTLSCSQTLNHNVMYWYQQKSSQAPKLLFHYYDKDFNNEADTPDNFQSRRPNTSFCFLDIRSPGLGDTAMYLCATSTDRGEVETQYFGPGTRLLVL.

This clone was counted many times. The chain links TRBV11-2 to TRBJ2-1; D is ambiguous. Germline assignment: CDR1 SGHAT and CDR2 FQNNGV. Trimming took off 5 bases at V and 1 base at J, with 12 bases between the two ends. The length of the CDR3 is 15 residues. CDR3 DNA: TGTGCCAGCAGCCAGAGCGAGACGTCCTACAATGAGCAGTTCTTC. The encoded protein is CASSQSETSYNEQFF.

This clone was counted a single time. The CDR3 loop reads CASSGTGTGAGYTF. The DNA of the CDR3 is TGTGCCAGCAGTGGTACCGGGACAGGGGCTGGCTACACCTTC. V and J are TRBV2 and TRBJ1-2; 10 nucleotides align to TRBD1. Germline trimming cut 4 bases from V and 7 bases from J; bases unmatched to any gene: 6. The germline gives CDR1 SNHLY, CDR2 FYNNEI. The CDR3 is 14 residues long. The full variable domain, completed using reference TRBV2 and TRBJ1-2, is EPEVTQTPSHQVTQMGQEVILRCVPISNHLYFYWYRQILGQKVEFLVSFYNNEISEKSEIFDDQFSVERPDGSNFTLKIRSTKLEDSAMYFCASSGTGTGAGYTFGSGTRLTVV.

The genes are TRBV6-5 and TRBJ2-1; D remains unclear. V was shortened by 6 bases and J by 9 bases, with 9 bases between the two germline ends. Germline V gene sequence: CDR1 MNHEY, CDR2 SVGAGI. The CDR3 has 11 residues. The CDR3 loop reads CASSLAGEQFF. The CDR3 nucleotides are TGTGCCAGCAGCTTAGCTGGTGAGCAGTTCTTC.

The rearrangement joins TRBV18 to TRBJ2-2, with D unclear. Trimming removed 3 bases from V and 4 bases from J, with 6 bases in between. The germline gives CDR1 KGHSH, CDR2 LQKENI. The CDR3 loop spans 13 amino acids. DNA of the CDR3: TGTGCCAGCTCACCGACTTCCACCGGGGAGCTGTTTTTT. As protein: CASSPTSTGELFF.

This chain joins TRBV6-5 and TRBJ2-1, with 8 bases identical to TRBD2. Per germline, CDR1 MNHEY and CDR2 SVGAGI. The trim removed 6 bases at V and 7 bases at J, leaving 11 bases unmatched. This CDR3 is 15 amino acids long. Here the CDR3 reads CASSTLAVGRNEQFF. CDR3 nucleotides: TGTGCCAGCAGCACACTAGCGGTTGGCAGGAATGAGCAGTTCTTC.

The V and J genes are TRBV19 and TRBJ2-1, with D perhaps TRBD2 (7 bases). CDR3 length: 14 residues. Trimming left V 9 bases short and J 2 bases short, with 14 bases between. Germline V CDR1 and CDR2: LNHDA, SQIVND (reference sequence). DNA for the CDR3: TGTGCCAGCTCTTTCGGGGGGCCCTACAATGAGCAGTTCTTC. It codes for CASSFGGPYNEQFF.

The rearrangement joins TRBV29-1 to TRBJ2-1; D gene uncertain. Germline loops: CDR1 SQVTM, CDR2 ANQGSEA. The CDR3 extends over 13 amino acids. Deletions cut 3 bases from V and 6 bases from J, with 12 bases between. The CDR3 bases are TGCAGCGTTGATGAGGCATTAGGCAATGAGCAGTTCTTC. Translation: CSVDEALGNEQFF.

This clone has more than one count but fewer than ten. V is TRBV19 and J is TRBJ1-1, with 7 bases aligning to TRBD1. Trimming removed 5 bases from V and 1 base from J; junction bases left unmatched: 7. The CDR3 is made up of 15 amino acids. CDR1 is LNHDA and CDR2 is SQIVND in the germline V gene (reference sequence). The CDR3 DNA sequence: TGTGCCAGTAGTCCCAGGGACAGCTGGAACACTGAAGCTTTCTTT. It translates to CASSPRDSWNTEAFF.

The chain recombines TRBV5-1 with TRBJ1-3; TRBD1 aligns across 10 bases. Germline lookup yields CDR1 SGHRS and CDR2 YFSETQ. V shed 8 bases, J shed 4 bases, and the junction held 6 bases outside the gene matches. The CDR3 covers 14 residues. This CDR3 is CASTGTGDGNTIYF. Written as DNA, the CDR3 is TGCGCCAGTACCGGGACAGGGGACGGAAACACCATATATTTT.